This T cell receptor (beta chain) was recovered during a study of blood T cell repertoires in COVID-19. Across the study: The analysed material was cDNA or gDNA that came from T cells, B-cell-depleted T cells, or PBMCs.

Per germline, CDR1 SGHNT and CDR2 YYREEE (reference sequence). The CDR3 spans 17 residues. Trimming at V came to 2 bases and at J to 6 bases, leaving 11 bases not matched to a gene. This clone was detected only once. Original analysis: Scientists estimated how many nucleated cells there were by amplifying reference gene primers. Profiled with immunoSEQ multiplex PCR; TCRdb holds only in-frame clones, not every one. V and J calls and clone size are copied from that table; D and trimming were computed from the DNA. The repertoire holds some 260,000 clones, with around nine tenths as singletons. The sample was peripheral blood. The TCR comes from a woman aged 40 to 50 who had recovered from COVID-19. The V gene is TRBV5-4, the J gene TRBJ1-2; the match to TRBD1 covers 12 bases. The CDR3 here is CASSFGTGGLGLNGYTF. The DNA of the CDR3 is TGTGCCAGCAGCTTCGGGACAGGGGGCTTGGGATTGAATGGCTACACCTTC.